This T cell receptor (beta chain) was retrieved from a study of shared clonotypes between healthy human individuals. Whole-study context: Plates per donor: three CD4 naive, three CD4 memory, two CD8 naive, one CD8 memory.

CDR1 is MDHEN and CDR2 is SYDVKM in the germline V gene. V lost 5 bases and J lost 4; bases outside the gene matches: 4. This CDR3 has 13 residues. Profiling relied on immunoSEQ multiplex PCR, and the TCRdb table lists in-frame clones only, not all of them. Of 2.3 million or so clones in the sample, 90% to 95% were seen once. General study results and limits: Rarefaction showed sorted-subset sequencing was incomplete despite large depth. Limitation of the genetic and exposure-history diversity represented came from the few donors.

To note about this clone: Its antigen is unknown.

The sample comprised naive CD4+ T cells from PBMCs. Noted subset: CD45RA+ positively selected. The chain is built from TRBV28 and TRBJ1-1; 7 bases map to TRBD1. This receptor was taken from a man younger than 35 in good health. Some clones in this sample may be carry-over from other donors' samples. Written as DNA, the CDR3 is TGTGCCAGCAGTGACAGGGTCCCCACTGAAGCTTTCTTT. Translated, it gives CASSDRVPTEAFF.